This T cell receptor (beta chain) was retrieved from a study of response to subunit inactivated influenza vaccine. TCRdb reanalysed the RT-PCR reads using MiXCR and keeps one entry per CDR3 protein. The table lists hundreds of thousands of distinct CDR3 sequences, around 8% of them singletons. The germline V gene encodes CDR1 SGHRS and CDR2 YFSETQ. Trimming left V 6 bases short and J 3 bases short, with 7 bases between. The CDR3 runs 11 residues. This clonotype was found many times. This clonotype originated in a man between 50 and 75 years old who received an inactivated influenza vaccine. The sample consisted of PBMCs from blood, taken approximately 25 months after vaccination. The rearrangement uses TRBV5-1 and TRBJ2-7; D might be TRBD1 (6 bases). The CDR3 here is CASKGDYEQYF. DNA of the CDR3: TGCGCCAGCAAGGGGGACTACGAGCAGTACTTC.